This passage covers 29 T cell receptor beta chains from one sample sequenced in a study of T cells in Graves' hyperthyroidism and ophthalmopathy. TCR beta CDR3 regions were amplified from RNA. In the first-round RT-PCR of the TCR CDR3, the HTBI primer set was used. TCRdb re-analysed the multiplex PCR reads in MiXCR, keeping a single row per CDR3 protein. The table shows about 330,000 distinct CDR3 sequences, with 12% to 15% occurring only once. The specimen sequenced was blood. The receptors derive from a woman in her 40s with Graves' ophthalmopathy.

This clonotype was counted a few times. This sequence joins TRBV19 and TRBJ1-6; D is undetermined. The V gene lost 3 bases and the J gene lost 0 bases, with 15 bases spanning the gap. Germline V CDR1 and CDR2: LNHDA, SQIVND (reference sequence). The CDR3 sequence is 18 residues long. The CDR3 nucleotides read TGTGCCAGTAGTATCTTTACAGAGGCAGGCTCCTATAATTCACCCCTCCACTTT. This gives the protein CASSIFTEAGSYNSPLHF.

This clonotype appeared many times. The chain links TRBV20-1 to TRBJ2-5; TRBD2 aligns across 12 bases. CDR3 length equals 15 residues. Germline V gene lookup returns CDR1 DFQATT and CDR2 SNEGSKA (reference sequence). Trimming removed 4 bases from V and 5 bases from J; junction bases left unmatched: 8. CDR3: CSAISGLAGVETQYF. DNA of the CDR3: TGCAGTGCTATCTCGGGACTAGCGGGTGTGGAGACCCAGTACTTC.

This clonotype was counted a single time. J is TRBJ1-2 and V is TRBV6-1; D is uncertain. V was pared by 2 bases and J by 5 bases, with 15 bases between. The CDR3 runs 15 residues. CDR1 is MNHNS and CDR2 is SASEGT in the germline V gene. The CDR3 region is CASSERPVNGYGYTF. DNA of the CDR3: TGTGCCAGCAGTGAACGCCCCGTTAACGGTTATGGCTACACCTTC.

This sequence joins TRBV7-9 and TRBJ2-3, with D perhaps TRBD1 (6 bases). The V gene's germline CDR1 is SEHNR and CDR2 FQNEAQ (reference sequence). V lost 5 bases to trimming and J lost 2 bases, with 11 bases between them. The CDR3 covers 14 residues. The CDR3 is CASSPQGDTDTQYF. The CDR3 bases are TGTGCCAGCAGCCCACAGGGAGACACAGATACGCAGTATTTT.

The sample holds many counts of this clonotype. The V call is TRBV12-3 or TRBV12-4, the J call TRBJ2-1, with TRBD2 identical over 7 bases. The ends lost 6 bases at V and 7 bases at J; junction bases unmatched: 12. CDR3 size: 15 residues. DNA for the CDR3: TGTGCCAGCAGCCCCAAACTAGCGCGGGGGAATGAGCAGTTCTTC. Its translation is CASSPKLARGNEQFF.

This clonotype showed up just a few times. Because the CDR3's place on the DNA is in doubt, the DNA is left out and the CDR3 is given as listed by TCRdb. The rearrangement links TRBV24-1 to TRBJ2-2; TRBD2, the D gene given by the table, was not confirmed from the DNA. The CDR3 length equals 19 residues, ends included. The germline CDR1 and CDR2 sequences are KGHDR and SFDVKD. This chain's CDR3 is CATSAPGTSGRSGAGSCFF.

In this sample, this clonotype turned up many times. The chain couples TRBV29-1 to TRBJ2-1, with D unclear. The CDR3 length is 13 residues. V lost 7 bases and J 3 bases, leaving 13 bases between the germline ends. Germline V gene data show CDR1 as SQVTM and CDR2 as ANQGSEA. CDR3 loop: CSADGGIYNEQFF. The CDR3 region has the DNA TGCAGCGCCGATGGTGGAATCTACAATGAGCAGTTCTTC.

This chain connects TRBV7-6 to TRBJ2-1; D gene unclear. The CDR3 extends over 16 amino acids. V lost 2 bases and J lost 5, with 16 bases in between. Germline assignment: CDR1 SGHVS and CDR2 FNYEAQ. This CDR3 is CASSLTLRVMDNEQFF. The CDR3 DNA follows: TGTGCCAGCAGCTTAACATTACGGGTAATGGACAATGAGCAGTTCTTC.

This clonotype was detected ten times or more. The V gene is TRBV28, the J gene TRBJ2-3; 11 bases fit TRBD2. Trimming at V came to 6 bases and at J to 5 bases, leaving 4 bases not matched to a gene. Germline CDR1 MDHEN, CDR2 SYDVKM. The CDR3 is 14 amino acids. Here the CDR3 DNA reads TGTGCCAGCAGATTAGCGGGGGGGCGAGATACGCAGTATTTT. Translated: CASRLAGGRDTQYF.

The chain couples TRBV7-8 to TRBJ1-6, with TRBD1 matching 10 bases. There are 16 residues in the CDR3. Germline V lookup: CDR1 SGHVS, CDR2 FQNEAQ. V trimming: 5 bases; J trimming: 9 bases; junction bases outside the gene matches: 10. CDR3 in DNA: TGTGCCAGCAGCGCTCGAGGACAGGGGGGTGCTTCACCCCTCCACTTT. The encoded protein is CASSARGQGGASPLHF.

This clonotype was found a few times. The chain links TRBV7-2 to TRBJ2-7, with D possibly being TRBD2 (5 bases). The V gene's germline CDR1 is SGHTA and CDR2 FQGNSA. The CDR3 is 16 residues long. V shed 3 bases and J shed 0 bases, with 15 bases lying between them. Written as DNA, the CDR3 is TGTGCCAGCAGCTTGTCCTCTAGCCCATCCTCCTACGAGCAGTACTTC. This gives the protein CASSLSSSPSSYEQYF.

This chain connects TRBV29-1 to TRBJ1-4; 8 bases line up with TRBD1. From germline, CDR1 is SQVTM and CDR2 ANQGSEA. The CDR3 spans 13 residues. J gave up 8 bases and V 1 base, and 3 bases lay outside the gene matches. Here the CDR3 DNA reads TGCAGCGTTGAAGCGGGACAGGAAGAAAAACTGTTTTTT. Translation gives CSVEAGQEEKLFF.

The V gene is TRBV7-9, the J gene TRBJ2-1, with a weak D call TRBD2 (5 bases). CDR3 length: 19 amino acids. CDR1 and CDR2 from the germline V gene are SEHNR and FQNEAQ (reference sequence). With 5 bases removed from V and 8 bases from J, the gap between germline ends came to 31 bases. The CDR3 region has the DNA TGTGCCAGCAGCCCACACGCCCGGGAAAGCGGACCCAACGGTCATGAGCAGTTCTTC. Its translation: CASSPHARESGPNGHEQFF.

This clonotype was detected a few times. V gene TRBV7-8 combines with J gene TRBJ1-6; perhaps TRBD1 as D (5 bases). The germline V gene has CDR1 SGHVS and CDR2 FQNEAQ. The V gene lost 4 bases and the J gene lost 6 bases, with 19 bases spanning the gap. The CDR3 runs to 17 residues. CDR3 nucleotide sequence: TGTGCCAGCAGCTCCCGAAGGACCGGGGGGACTAATTCACCCCTCCACTTT. Translating it yields CASSSRRTGGTNSPLHF.

This clonotype was observed many times. The rearrangement joins TRBV2 to TRBJ2-3; the D gene is possibly TRBD2 (5 bases). The CDR3 spans 14 residues. V was cut by 3 bases and J by 8 bases, with 15 bases left in between. Germline loops: CDR1 SNHLY, CDR2 FYNNEI. CDR3 sequence reads: CASSESVAGGTQYF. The CDR3 coding sequence is TGTGCCAGCAGTGAGAGTGTTGCAGGAGGTACGCAGTATTTT.

CDR3 sequence: CASSQESGGGRNQPQHF. The CDR3 nucleotides are TGCGCCAGCAGCCAAGAATCCGGGGGCGGTCGCAATCAGCCCCAGCATTTT. The chain has TRBV4-1 and TRBJ1-5; TRBD1 might be the D (6 bases). The CDR3 totals 17 residues. Trimming cost V 0 bases and J 2 bases, with 14 bases left between them. CDR1 is MGHRA and CDR2 is YSYEKL in the germline V gene.

This clonotype was counted at least ten times. The rearrangement uses TRBV6-2 or TRBV6-3 and TRBJ2-5, with 10 bases fitting TRBD2. The V gene end was trimmed by 0 bases and the J gene end by 2 bases; junction bases not matched to a gene: 6. The germline V gene encodes CDR1 MNHEY and CDR2 SVGEGT. The CDR3 totals 17 residues. DNA of the CDR3: TGTGCCAGCAGTTACTCGTCTAGCGGGGGCCTACAAGAGACCCAGTACTTC. Translation: CASSYSSSGGLQETQYF.

This clonotype appeared many times. This chain connects TRBV28 to TRBJ2-7; D remains ambiguous. CDR1 is MDHEN and CDR2 is SYDVKM in the germline V gene. V was trimmed by 3 bases and J by 6 bases, leaving 6 bases between them. CDR3 size: 11 residues. DNA for the CDR3: TGTGCCAGCAGTTTCGGCTTCGAGCAGTACTTC. Protein: CASSFGFEQYF.

There are many counts of this clonotype. The rearrangement links TRBV28 to TRBJ2-7; 9 bases are shared with TRBD2. CDR1 MDHEN and CDR2 SYDVKM come from the germline V gene. The ends lost 2 bases at V and 0 bases at J; junction bases unmatched: 2. CDR3 length: 15 amino acids. The CDR3 loop reads CASSLLAGSSYEQYF. The DNA for the CDR3 is TGTGCCAGCAGTTTACTAGCGGGAAGCTCCTACGAGCAGTACTTC.

In its sample, this clonotype was seen many times. The chain has TRBV6-1 and TRBJ2-6; TRBD1 or TRBD2 may be the D gene (5 bases each). CDR3 length: 18 amino acids. The V gene's germline CDR1 is MNHNS and CDR2 SASEGT. V was clipped by 5 bases and J by 2 bases, with 19 bases between them. DNA of the CDR3: TGTGCCAGCAGTCCCCCAGGGAGACTGATAGCTGGGGCCAACGTCCTGACTTTC. As protein: CASSPPGRLIAGANVLTF.

There are a few counts of this clonotype. This CDR3 reads CSDTRGSAEAFF. CDR3 in DNA: TGCAGCGACACAAGGGGTTCCGCTGAAGCTTTCTTT. The rearrangement uses TRBV29-1 and TRBJ1-1, with D possibly matching TRBD1 (5 bases). V was shortened by 7 bases and J by 6 bases, with 15 bases between the two germline ends. The CDR3 sequence is 12 residues long. Germline V gives CDR1 SQVTM, CDR2 ANQGSEA.

The rearrangement joins TRBV20-1 to TRBJ1-2, with TRBD1 matching 9 bases. The CDR3 spans 11 residues. CDR1 and CDR2 (germline): DFQATT, SNEGSKA (reference sequence). V lost 6 bases and J lost 7; bases outside the gene matches: 3. This CDR3 reads CSAGQGPGYTF. CDR3 nucleotides: TGCAGTGCAGGACAGGGGCCTGGCTACACCTTC.

This chain links TRBV5-4 with TRBJ2-3; 8 positions agree with TRBD2. The CDR3 has 17 residues. Germline values: CDR1 SGHNT, CDR2 YYREEE (reference sequence). V lost 0 bases, J lost 2 bases, and 8 bases stayed unmatched. The CDR3 sequence: CASSLGGLGTFTDTQYF. The DNA for the CDR3 is TGTGCCAGCAGCTTGGGGGGACTAGGGACTTTCACAGATACGCAGTATTTT.

This clonotype has a count of ten or more. The chain carries TRBV6-1 and TRBJ1-1; unclear D gene. CDR1 and CDR2 (germline): MNHNS, SASEGT. The ends were cut back, 4 bases at V and 11 bases at J, with 11 bases in the middle. This CDR3 is built from 11 residues. This CDR3 is CASSVSYRAFF. The CDR3, as DNA: TGTGCCAGCAGTGTATCGTATCGGGCTTTCTTT.

In its sample, this clonotype was seen many times. The chain has TRBV6-1 and TRBJ1-5; D uncertain. The CDR3 has 16 residues. V was cut by 5 bases and J by 0 bases, with 14 bases left in between. Germline V gives CDR1 MNHNS, CDR2 SASEGT. CDR3 sequence (DNA): TGTGCCAGCAGTCCGCGAGGGAGCAATAGCAATCAGCCCCAGCATTTT. Translation: CASSPRGSNSNQPQHF.

As to this clonotype: One end of the junction fails to match germline, which may point to a read error. The rearrangement uses TRBV7-9 and TRBJ2-5; 9 bases map to TRBD1. This CDR3 is built from 15 residues. Germline assignment: CDR1 SEHNR and CDR2 FQNEAQ (reference sequence). The CDR3: CACSLRDRAQETQYF. The CDR3 nucleotides read TGTGCCTGCAGTCTTCGGGACAGGGCCCAAGAGACCCAGTACTTC.

This clonotype has just a few counts. The V and J genes are TRBV6-1 and TRBJ2-2; the D is unclear. This CDR3 has 16 amino acids. V lost 5 bases and J lost 0, with 13 bases in between. The germline CDR1 and CDR2 sequences are MNHNS and SASEGT. As DNA, the CDR3 is TGTGCCAGCAGTTTGACCACAGACCCGAACACCGGGGAGCTGTTTTTT. It yields the protein CASSLTTDPNTGELFF.

This clonotype was recorded at least ten times. The rearrangement joins TRBV10-3 to TRBJ2-1, with TRBD1 as a possible D gene (6 bases). The CDR3 covers 14 residues. Trimming pared 7 bases from V and 7 bases from J, leaving 17 bases between. The germline gives CDR1 ENHRY, CDR2 SYGVKD. This CDR3 reads CAIKAQGLGNEQFF. The CDR3 coding sequence is TGTGCCATCAAGGCGCAGGGGTTAGGGAATGAGCAGTTCTTC.

The sample holds many counts of this clonotype. The rearrangement uses TRBV12-3 or TRBV12-4 and TRBJ2-2; 7 positions match TRBD1. CDR3 length: 16 amino acids. The junction had 13 bases not matched to a gene; V was cut back by 6 bases and J by 6 bases. CDR3 amino acids: CASSPVAGGNPGELFF. CDR3 coding DNA: TGTGCCAGCAGCCCCGTGGCAGGGGGAAATCCCGGGGAGCTGTTTTTT.